This note documents a single T cell receptor beta chain sequence. In its sample, this clone was seen once. Its antigen is currently not known. Base qualities were left out, and no much larger clone turns up one base away. Library creation used the immunoSEQ multiplex PCR assay. In its TCRdb copy, this immuneACCESS table keeps in-frame sequences only and misses some clones. Where compared with another copy, unresolved V genes explain less than half of these, and the others have no known cause. The sample data list 60,000 to 85,000 clones, and approximately 96% of these were observed just once. In total, the top ten clones hold approximately 0.2% of the sample. The record originates from a study of technical replicates of blood from a few donors (TCRdb year 2017). From the cysteine up to the phenylalanine, the CDR3 has a length of 15 residues. Of the read, only the CDR3 DNA is kept; its 45 bases are in frame from base 1. From the germline V gene (reference sequence), CDR1 is GTSNPN and CDR2 is SVGIG. The V and J ends are trimmed by 5 bases and 6 bases, leaving 20 bases between them.

Recombination joined TRBV30 with TRBJ2-1; matching of 6 bases hints at TRBD1 as the D gene. This clonotype was obtained from a human donor in good health. Source material: T cells isolated from PBMCs. At the DNA level, the sequence is TGTGCCTGGGGGGCCCCTGACAGGATTTTCAATGAGCAGTTCTTC. It is translated as CAWGAPDRIFNEQFF.